This T cell receptor (beta chain) was found in a study of human T cells and chemical hapten exposure. Study-level background: Investigators sensitized approximately 2 cm by approximately 2 cm of upper inner arm skin with 2% DPC.

The V gene's germline CDR1 is ENHRY and CDR2 SYGVKD. The CDR3 runs 15 residues. Between the trimmed V and J ends, which lost 5 bases and 3 bases, there was a span of 14 bases. In the library, unique molecular identifiers were attached to individual cDNA molecules. TCRdb re-called the RACE reads through MiXCR, storing one row per CDR3 protein. The sample contains about 260,000 distinct CDR3 sequences, more than 6.5% of which appear only once. Stated time point: pre-sensitization, week 0. Treatment here: therapeutic diphenylcyclopropenone sensitization with weekly scalp DPC. Every donor had alopecia and was 18 to 70 years old; all were suitable for DPC. This clonotype was observed a handful of times.

Sequences were derived from whole blood, sampled in connection with sensitization to the hapten diphenylcyclopropenone (DPC). This sequence was found in a woman in her forties with alopecia areata. Some clones in this sample may be carry-over from other donors' samples. The chain recombines TRBV10-3 with TRBJ1-5, with D tentatively TRBD1 (5 bases). In DNA, the CDR3 is TGTGCCATCAGTACCTCAGGGTCCCCCAATCAGCCCCAGCATTTT. Protein product: CAISTSGSPNQPQHF.